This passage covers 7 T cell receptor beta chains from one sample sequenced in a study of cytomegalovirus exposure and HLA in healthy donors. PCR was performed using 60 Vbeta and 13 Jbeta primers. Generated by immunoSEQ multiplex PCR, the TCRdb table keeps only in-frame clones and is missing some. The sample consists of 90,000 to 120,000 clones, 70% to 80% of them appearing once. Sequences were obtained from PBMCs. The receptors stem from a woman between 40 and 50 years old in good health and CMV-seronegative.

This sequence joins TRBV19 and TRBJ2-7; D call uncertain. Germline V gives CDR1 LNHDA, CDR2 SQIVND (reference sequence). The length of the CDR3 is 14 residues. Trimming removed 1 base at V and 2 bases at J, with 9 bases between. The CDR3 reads CASSIGQEAYEQYF. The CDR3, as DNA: TGTGCCAGTAGTATAGGGCAGGAAGCCTACGAGCAGTACTTC.

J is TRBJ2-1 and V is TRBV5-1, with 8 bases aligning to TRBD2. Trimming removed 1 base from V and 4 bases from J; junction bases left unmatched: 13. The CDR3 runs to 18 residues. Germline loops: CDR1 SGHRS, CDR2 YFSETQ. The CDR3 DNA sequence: TGCGCCAGCAGCTTGCGTCCCCGGACTAGCACCCCTTACAATGAGCAGTTCTTC. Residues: CASSLRPRTSTPYNEQFF.

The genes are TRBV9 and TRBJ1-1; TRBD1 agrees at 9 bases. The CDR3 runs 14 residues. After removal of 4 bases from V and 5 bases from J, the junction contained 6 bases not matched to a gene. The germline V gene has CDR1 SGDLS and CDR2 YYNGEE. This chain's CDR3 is CASSRTGGGTEAFF. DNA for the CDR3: TGTGCCAGCAGCCGTACAGGGGGCGGGACTGAAGCTTTCTTT.

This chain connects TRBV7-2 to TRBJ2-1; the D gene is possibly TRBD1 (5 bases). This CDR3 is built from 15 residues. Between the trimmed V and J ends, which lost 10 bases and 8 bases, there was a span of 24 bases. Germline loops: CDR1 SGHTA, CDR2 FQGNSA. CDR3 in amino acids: CAIRPGPGTGDEQFF. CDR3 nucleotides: TGTGCCATCCGCCCAGGCCCAGGCACAGGCGATGAGCAGTTCTTC.

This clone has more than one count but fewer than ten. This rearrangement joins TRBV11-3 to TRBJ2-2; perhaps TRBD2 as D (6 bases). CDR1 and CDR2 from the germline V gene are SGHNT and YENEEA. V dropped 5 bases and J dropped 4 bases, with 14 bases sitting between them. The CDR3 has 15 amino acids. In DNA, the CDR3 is TGTGCCAGCAGCATGGGAGGCTCGGGCACCGGGGAGCTGTTTTTT. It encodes CASSMGGSGTGELFF.

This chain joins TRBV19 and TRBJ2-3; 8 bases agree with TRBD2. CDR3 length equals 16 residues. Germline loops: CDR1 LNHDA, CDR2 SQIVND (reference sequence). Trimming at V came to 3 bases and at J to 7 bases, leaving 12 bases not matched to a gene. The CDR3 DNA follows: TGTGCCAGTAGTATTTTGAATAGCGGGGCTAGAAATACGCAGTATTTT. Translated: CASSILNSGARNTQYF.

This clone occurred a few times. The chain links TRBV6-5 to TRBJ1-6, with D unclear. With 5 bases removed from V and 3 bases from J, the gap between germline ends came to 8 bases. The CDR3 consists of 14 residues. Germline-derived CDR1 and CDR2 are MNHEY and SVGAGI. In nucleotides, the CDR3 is TGTGCCAGCAGTACCGCCGGCTATAATTCACCCCTCCACTTT. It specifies CASSTAGYNSPLHF.